Here is one T cell receptor (beta chain) with its context. Its antigen is currently not known. Base qualities were left out, and no much larger clone turns up one base away. The immunoSEQ Assay, a bias-controlled multiplex PCR, was used to amplify TCRbeta CDR3 regions from genomic DNA. The source study handled its data this way. Nucleated cell counts per sample were estimated from amplification of reference gene primers within the assay. To quantify the absolute abundance of each unique TCRbeta CDR3 rearrangement, sequence reads were collapsed and filtered. For each sample, productive Simpson clonality was calculated by taking the square root of Simpson's diversity index across productive rearrangements. Sourced from immuneACCESS, this table was stored by TCRdb with only in-frame sequences that have V and J called. A share of the clones is absent; for the studies checked, an unresolved V gene accounts for under half, and the remainder has no known explanation. V and J calls plus clone size are reproduced from that table; the DNA served to infer D and trimming. The table for this sample lists over 200,000 clones; about 90% of them were counted only once. The top ten clones comprise around 1.2% of the sample.

The collaborating institutions used their own protocols to collect whole blood in K2EDTA tubes. For TCRbeta analysis, collaborators shipped samples in one of three forms: frozen whole blood, isolated PBMCs, or DNA extracted from either of those sample types. This sample is drawn from a study of blood T cell repertoires in COVID-19 (dated by TCRdb to the early 2020s). Broadly, across the study: Samples covering the acute and convalescent phases of COVID-19 were provided by collaborators in the United States, Italy and Spain. Samples came from the ongoing ImmuneRACE study (first 160 participants) plus 1,254 subjects from 6 global collaborators. A de-identified subject ID, COVID-19 status, age in years and sex were almost always included in the sample metadata. The repertoires were made available in a free public database intended to serve as a resource for research on the immune response to SARS-CoV-2. The dataset comprised deeply sampled blood TCRbeta repertoires from subjects exposed to, actively infected with, or recovered from COVID-19. Where HLA class I and class II types were available, the types were taken from metadata supplied by the sample provider, not from assay-based typing. The material from the prospective study consisted of cDNA or gDNA derived from T cells, B-cell-depleted T cells, or PBMCs.

The investigation overall reported the following: How much clinical and demographic metadata was included differed by source and by participant, and the metadata was provided uncurated.

The TCR sequence derives from a man younger than 45 with acute or convalescent COVID-19. Sequenced: peripheral blood.

The CDR3 corresponds to CASSSVSGNTIYF. DNA sequence: TGTGCCAGCAGCTCGGTTTCAGGAAACACCATATATTTT. The V and J segments used are TRBV7-2 and TRBJ1-3, with the D gene not clear enough to name. Deletion took 4 bases off V and 4 bases off J, with a span of 8 bases between the germline ends. The germline V gene supplies CDR1 SGHTA and CDR2 FQGNSA. The CDR3 runs 13 residues from the cysteine to the phenylalanine. Only the CDR3 DNA stays, 39 bases, in frame from base 1.